The T cell receptor (beta chain) under discussion was sequenced for a study of Ad26.COV2.S vaccination and SARS-CoV-2 variants. As to treatment: 15 to 20 received Ad26.COV2.S at low or high dose, single or two shots; several received placebo; per-sample allocation not given. It was on day 63 after the first vaccine or placebo injection that samples were taken. The V end was cut by 2 bases, the J end by 0 bases, with 10 bases between. Germline CDR1 is ENHRY and CDR2 is SYGVKD. The CDR3 loop spans 15 amino acids. This clone showed up just once. The antigen remains undetermined. The table came from immunoSEQ multiplex PCR; TCRdb's copy has only in-frame clones and leaves some out. The sample holds a few hundred thousand clones, roughly 91% seen once. Study-wide results and caveats: Researchers reported similar non-spike TCR breadth in vaccine and placebo recipients.

The sequence was obtained from a person between 18 and 59 years old who received the Ad26.COV2.S COVID-19 vaccine or a placebo. V gene TRBV10-3 combines with J gene TRBJ1-2, with D possibly being TRBD1 (6 bases). This material consisted of peripheral blood, taken in a trial of Ad26.COV2.S vaccine versus placebo. This CDR3 reads CAISERQVANYGYTF. CDR3 nucleotides: TGTGCCATCAGTGAGAGACAGGTAGCTAACTATGGCTACACCTTC.